This note documents a single T cell receptor (beta chain) sequence. Everyone who took part was roughly 18 to 90 years old, and they came from 24 US areas. Participants had their cohort set by participant-reported clinical history. This entry is derived from a study of blood T cell repertoires in COVID-19. Study at large: Donors in the United States, Italy and Spain gave samples during acute or convalescent COVID-19.

Generated by immunoSEQ multiplex PCR, the TCRdb table keeps only in-frame clones and is missing some. There are roughly 430,000 clones in the sample; over 75% occur only once, and roughly 2% lies in the top ten. Trimming took 4 bases from V and 4 from J; bases not matched to a gene: 7. CDR1 is LNHDA, CDR2 SQIVND, per germline (reference sequence). This CDR3 is 15 amino acids long. The chain joins TRBV19 to TRBJ1-3; 7 bases align to TRBD1. The sequencing sample was made of PBMCs or T cells enriched from blood (not recorded which). The receptor was derived from a woman between 40 and 55 years old with acute COVID-19. This CDR3 is CASSTAWTGGNTIYF. The DNA for the CDR3 is TGTGCCAGTAGTACAGCCTGGACAGGAGGAAACACCATATATTTT.